This T cell receptor beta chain was sequenced during a study of control samples from healthy donors and cancer patients. Assay: immunoSEQ multiplex PCR; the TCRdb copy retains only in-frame clones and omits some. Of about 180,000 clones in the sample, around 87% are singletons; the top ten hold about 1.4%. This CDR3 has 15 amino acids. In germline, CDR1 is LGHNA, CDR2 YNFKEQ. V was shortened by 0 bases and J by 1 base, with 9 bases between the two germline ends. The clonotype originates from a woman between 45 and 65 years old in good health. Sequenced: blood. J is TRBJ1-1 and V is TRBV4-2; no clear D gene. This CDR3 reads CASSQDHGRNTEAFF. As DNA, the CDR3 is TGTGCCAGCAGCCAAGATCACGGCAGGAACACTGAAGCTTTCTTT.